This entry lists 3 T cell receptor beta chains sequenced from one sample in a study of blood T cell repertoires in COVID-19. Assay used: immunoSEQ multiplex PCR; TCRdb lists only in-frame clones, some missing. The repertoire holds more than 110,000 clones, with roughly four fifths as singletons. Sequenced sample: peripheral blood. Receptor source: an elderly woman with active or convalescent COVID-19.

The chain has TRBV15 and TRBJ2-4, with 7 nucleotides matching TRBD2. This CDR3 is built from 13 residues. With 3 bases clipped from V and 9 bases from J, the junction kept 5 bases outside the gene matches. Germline-derived CDR1 and CDR2 are LNHNV and YYDKDF (reference sequence). CDR3 sequence: CATSRGGASIQYF. CDR3 in DNA: TGTGCCACCAGCAGGGGAGGGGCTAGCATTCAGTACTTC.

This clone was observed once. CDR3 in amino acids: CASSLLRQTMNTEAFF. CDR3 in DNA: TGTGCCAGCAGCTTGCTCCGACAGACCATGAACACTGAAGCTTTCTTT. The chain has TRBV5-6 and TRBJ1-1, with D perhaps TRBD1 (5 bases). The CDR3 contains 16 residues. CDR1 is SGHDT, CDR2 YYEEEE, per germline. Trimming cost V 1 base and J 0 bases, with 13 bases left between them.

The J gene is TRBJ1-1, the V gene TRBV28; no firm D call. V was cut by 2 bases and J by 11 bases, with 9 bases left in between. Germline CDR1 MDHEN, CDR2 SYDVKM. CDR3 length equals 11 residues. CDR3: CASSLGSLAFF. In DNA form, the CDR3 reads TGTGCCAGCAGTTTAGGGAGTTTGGCTTTCTTT.